These T cell receptor beta chains were read from a single sample in a study of T cells in narcolepsy. Sequencing was performed with immunoSEQ multiplex PCR; in TCRdb, only in-frame clones are kept and a portion is missing. The profile shows about 30,000 clones, about four fifths of them singletons. The sample consisted of CD45RA- memory CD4+ T cells from PBMCs. These TCRs come from a human donor with narcolepsy. The CDR3 runs from the conserved cysteine through the conserved F or W. D genes are given only for firm matches. The listing skips clone size in some rows; elsewhere it reads once, few, many or a size class.

CDR3: CASSQETNQPQHF
DNA: TGCGCCAGCAGCCAAGAAACCAATCAGCCCCAGCATTTT
V: TRBV4-1
D: NA
size: NA
J: TRBJ1-5

CDR3: CASSYGGRNYGYTF
DNA: TGTGCCAGCAGTTACGGGGGTAGGAACTATGGCTACACCTTC
V: TRBV6-6
D: NA
size: NA
J: TRBJ1-2

CDR3: CASSPDPNGYGYTF
DNA: TGCGCCAGCAGCCCGGACCCAAATGGGTATGGCTACACCTTC
V: TRBV5-1
D: NA
size: NA
J: TRBJ1-2

CDR3: CASSGSGANVLTF
DNA: TGTGCCAGCAGTGGCTCTGGGGCCAACGTCCTGACTTTC
V: TRBV2
D: NA
size: NA
J: TRBJ2-6

CDR3: CASRPNSGGEQYF
DNA: TGTGCCAGCAGGCCCAATTCAGGGGGCGAGCAGTACTTC
V: TRBV6-1
D: TRBD1
size: NA
J: TRBJ2-7

CDR3: CAWSLADQETQYF
DNA: TGTGCCTGGAGTCTAGCAGACCAAGAGACCCAGTACTTC
V: TRBV30
D: NA
size: NA
J: TRBJ2-5

CDR3: CASSFGRLDYEQYF
DNA: TGTGCCAGCAGCTTTGGGCGACTAGACTACGAGCAGTACTTC
V: TRBV7-2
D: NA
size: once
J: TRBJ2-7

CDR3: CASSLTGLTPSSYEQYF
DNA: TGTGCCAGCAGCCTGACAGGCCTAACACCCAGCTCCTACGAGCAGTACTTC
V: TRBV7-2
D: NA
size: NA
J: TRBJ2-7

CDR3: CASSVQLAGGDTQYF
DNA: TGTGCCAGCAGCGTACAACTAGCGGGAGGAGATACGCAGTATTTT
V: TRBV9
D: TRBD2
size: NA
J: TRBJ2-3

CDR3: CASSPDGGWSSYEQYF
DNA: TGTGCCAGCAGCCCTGACGGGGGGTGGAGCTCCTACGAGCAGTACTTC
V: TRBV9
D: TRBD2
size: NA
J: TRBJ2-7

CDR3: CASSLSSGRRTDTQYF
DNA: TGTGCCAGCAGCTTATCGAGCGGGAGGAGAACAGATACGCAGTATTTT
V: TRBV7-3
D: TRBD2
size: NA
J: TRBJ2-3

CDR3: CASSYRPRTANSPLHF
DNA: TGTGCCAGCAGTTACCGACCGCGGACAGCAAATTCACCCCTCCACTTT
V: TRBV6-5
D: NA
size: NA
J: TRBJ1-6

CDR3: CSVGTSGWNEQYF
DNA: TGCAGCGTTGGGACTAGCGGGTGGAACGAGCAGTACTTC
V: TRBV29-1
D: TRBD2
size: NA
J: TRBJ2-7

CDR3: CASSLDRVLTEAFF
DNA: TGTGCCAGCAGCCTAGACAGGGTTTTAACTGAAGCTTTCTTT
V: TRBV6-1
D: TRBD1
size: few
J: TRBJ1-1

CDR3: CASSFLQGEAFF
DNA: TGTGCCAGCAGTTTTTTACAGGGTGAAGCTTTCTTT
V: TRBV6-5
D: NA
size: NA
J: TRBJ1-1

CDR3: CASSLVGGSGNTIYF
DNA: TGTGCCAGCAGCTTAGTGGGGGGGTCTGGAAACACCATATATTTT
V: TRBV7-2
D: NA
size: NA
J: TRBJ1-3

CDR3: CASSGIQGWDYGYTF
DNA: TGTGCCAGCAGCGGTATACAGGGTTGGGACTATGGCTACACCTTC
V: TRBV6-5
D: NA
size: NA
J: TRBJ1-2

CDR3: CAWSVFEGNTIYF
DNA: TGTGCCTGGAGTGTTTTTGAGGGAAACACCATATATTTT
V: TRBV30
D: NA
size: NA
J: TRBJ1-3

CDR3: CSVGRVGYEQYF
DNA: TGCAGCGTTGGCCGAGTAGGCTACGAGCAGTACTTC
V: TRBV29-1
D: NA
size: NA
J: TRBJ2-7

CDR3: CASTINLDTQYF
DNA: TGTGCCAGCACCATTAATCTCGATACGCAGTATTTT
V: TRBV5-6
D: NA
size: few
J: TRBJ2-3

CDR3: CATSRDQQRAFF
DNA: TGTGCCACCAGCAGAGACCAACAACGAGCTTTCTTT
V: TRBV15
D: NA
size: NA
J: TRBJ1-1

CDR3: CASSSGTGNAEQYF
DNA: TGTGCCAGCAGCTCCGGGACAGGGAATGCCGAGCAGTACTTC
V: TRBV7-3
D: TRBD1
size: NA
J: TRBJ2-7

CDR3: CASSLWVSGYTDTQYF
DNA: TGTGCCAGCAGCTTGTGGGTGTCGGGGTACACAGATACGCAGTATTTT
V: TRBV5-8
D: NA
size: NA
J: TRBJ2-3

CDR3: CASSLSGIDNEQFF
DNA: TGTGCCAGCAGCTTATCAGGTATAGACAATGAGCAGTTCTTC
V: TRBV7-3
D: NA
size: NA
J: TRBJ2-1

CDR3: CASSVGQGTNNEQFF
DNA: TGTGCCAGCAGCGTAGGTCAGGGCACGAACAATGAGCAGTTCTTC
V: TRBV9
D: NA
size: NA
J: TRBJ2-1

CDR3: CASSLEGSYNEQFF
DNA: TGTGCCAGCAGCTTAGAGGGGTCCTACAATGAGCAGTTCTTC
V: TRBV7-6
D: NA
size: NA
J: TRBJ2-1

CDR3: CSVFGTGSTEAFF
DNA: TGCAGCGTTTTCGGGACAGGGAGCACTGAAGCTTTCTTT
V: TRBV29-1
D: TRBD1
size: NA
J: TRBJ1-1

CDR3: CASSVTSGRGEQFF
DNA: TGCGCCAGCAGTGTTACTAGCGGGAGGGGTGAGCAGTTCTTC
V: TRBV10-2
D: TRBD2
size: NA
J: TRBJ2-1

CDR3: CASSLRGGARGNTEAFF
DNA: TGTGCCAGTAGTCTCCGCGGGGGGGCCCGGGGGAACACTGAAGCTTTCTTT
V: TRBV19
D: NA
size: NA
J: TRBJ1-1

CDR3: CASSLDRVVEAFF
DNA: TGTGCCAGCAGCTTGGACAGGGTGGTTGAAGCTTTCTTT
V: TRBV5-5
D: NA
size: NA
J: TRBJ1-1

CDR3: CASSIRQGSYEQYF
DNA: TGTGCCAGCTCAATCCGGCAGGGTTCCTACGAGCAGTACTTC
V: TRBV18
D: NA
size: NA
J: TRBJ2-7

CDR3: CASSPRGGRDMQPQHF
DNA: TGTGCCAGCAGTCCGCGCGGAGGAAGGGACATGCAGCCCCAGCATTTT
V: TRBV27
D: NA
size: few
J: TRBJ1-5

CDR3: CASSRGLAGGMGETQYF
DNA: TGTGCCAGCAGCCGGGGACTAGCGGGAGGGATGGGGGAGACCCAGTACTTC
V: TRBV11-2
D: TRBD2
size: NA
J: TRBJ2-5

CDR3: CASSLARGGTKYEQYF
DNA: TGCGCCAGCAGCTTGGCCCGGGGAGGCACTAAGTACGAGCAGTACTTC
V: TRBV5-1
D: NA
size: once
J: TRBJ2-7

CDR3: CASSLAAVTDTQYF
DNA: TGTGCCAGCAGCCTAGCGGCCGTCACAGATACGCAGTATTTT
V: TRBV11-3
D: TRBD2
size: NA
J: TRBJ2-3

CDR3: CASSSTSSAGNEQFF
DNA: TGTGCCAGCAGTTCCACTAGCTCGGCCGGGAATGAGCAGTTCTTC
V: TRBV6-5
D: NA
size: NA
J: TRBJ2-1

CDR3: CASSQGGNTKTEAFF
DNA: TGCGCCAGCAGCCAAGGCGGGAACACTAAGACTGAAGCTTTCTTT
V: TRBV5-1
D: NA
size: NA
J: TRBJ1-1

CDR3: CASSTGSQETQYF
DNA: TGTGCCAGTAGCACGGGCTCCCAAGAGACCCAGTACTTC
V: TRBV19
D: NA
size: NA
J: TRBJ2-5

CDR3: CASSQGVQTYEQYF
DNA: TGTGCCAGCAGTCAGGGGGTACAGACCTACGAGCAGTACTTC
V: TRBV6-5
D: TRBD1
size: NA
J: TRBJ2-7

CDR3: CASSWRRAGLYEQYF
DNA: TGCGCCAGCAGCTGGAGGAGGGCGGGACTCTACGAGCAGTACTTC
V: TRBV4-1
D: NA
size: NA
J: TRBJ2-7

CDR3: CASSVEGRFANEQFF
DNA: TGTGCCAGCAGCGTAGAGGGTCGGTTTGCCAATGAGCAGTTCTTC
V: TRBV9
D: NA
size: NA
J: TRBJ2-1